These T cell receptor beta chains were read from a single sample in a study of CD8 T cells in Susac syndrome. TCRdb re-called the immunoSEQ multiplex PCR reads through MiXCR, storing one row per CDR3 protein. The repertoire consists of approximately 150,000 distinct CDR3 sequences, with approximately 95% occurring once and the leading ten covering 0.095% to 0.14%. Material: CD4+ T cells from PBMCs. The origin of the receptors is a human donor with multiple sclerosis. CDR3s leave out the opening cysteine and the closing phenylalanine or tryptophan.

v_gene: TRBV12-3/TRBV12-4
j_gene: TRBJ1-2
CDR3aa: ASSSAAVTANYGYT

v_gene: TRBV20-1
j_gene: TRBJ2-2
CDR3aa: SARVRGGPNTGELF

v_gene: TRBV30
j_gene: TRBJ2-7
CDR3aa: AWSGGQGDSYEQY

v_gene: TRBV20-1
j_gene: TRBJ2-7
CDR3aa: SATTSTEQY

v_gene: TRBV2
j_gene: TRBJ2-3
CDR3aa: ASSEQRVSTDTQY

v_gene: TRBV7-9
j_gene: TRBJ1-4
CDR3aa: ASSLGGATEKLF

v_gene: TRBV13
j_gene: TRBJ2-3
CDR3aa: ASSLGTGGADTQY

v_gene: TRBV29-1
j_gene: TRBJ2-7
CDR3aa: SVGRTSGSYEQY

v_gene: TRBV29-1
j_gene: TRBJ2-2
CDR3aa: SVGRGLGAGELF

v_gene: TRBV24-1
j_gene: TRBJ2-5
CDR3aa: ATSDLSRGPETQY

v_gene: TRBV20-1
j_gene: TRBJ1-4
CDR3aa: SADSGGGREKLF

v_gene: TRBV18
j_gene: TRBJ2-1
CDR3aa: ASSPKAGGNEQF

v_gene: TRBV4-2
j_gene: TRBJ1-1
CDR3aa: ASSRLGREPEAF

v_gene: TRBV11-1
j_gene: TRBJ1-2
CDR3aa: ASSSDRGNYGYT

v_gene: TRBV9
j_gene: TRBJ2-1
CDR3aa: ASSVEGQTNNEQF

v_gene: TRBV3-1
j_gene: TRBJ1-6
CDR3aa: ASSQDAHKINSPLH

v_gene: TRBV20-1
j_gene: TRBJ2-1
CDR3aa: SAIGHTAGAREQF

v_gene: TRBV7-3
j_gene: TRBJ1-1
CDR3aa: ASSYGQNTEAF

v_gene: TRBV6-6
j_gene: TRBJ2-1
CDR3aa: ASIRGASGSHEQF

v_gene: TRBV10-3
j_gene: TRBJ2-7
CDR3aa: AISGTSGSPEQY

v_gene: TRBV3-1
j_gene: TRBJ1-6
CDR3aa: ASSRTTGNNSPLH

v_gene: TRBV29-1
j_gene: TRBJ2-5
CDR3aa: SALTGAIGETQY

v_gene: TRBV20-1
j_gene: TRBJ2-7
CDR3aa: SANPRGRPTSGPY

v_gene: TRBV29-1
j_gene: TRBJ2-7
CDR3aa: SVGLWLAGGRLQTYEQY

v_gene: TRBV29-1
j_gene: TRBJ1-2
CDR3aa: SVEDFGSTRRPLYGYT

v_gene: TRBV3-1
j_gene: TRBJ2-1
CDR3aa: ASSQQPLGLGEQF

v_gene: TRBV30
j_gene: TRBJ2-7
CDR3aa: AWGLHDRGEQY

v_gene: TRBV5-6
j_gene: TRBJ2-5
CDR3aa: ASSRGPGQGPETQY

v_gene: TRBV24-1
j_gene: TRBJ1-2
CDR3aa: ATSQGGGYT

v_gene: TRBV9
j_gene: TRBJ2-3
CDR3aa: ASEEVISTDTQY

v_gene: TRBV19
j_gene: TRBJ2-4
CDR3aa: ASSTPDRAKNIQY

v_gene: TRBV4-1
j_gene: TRBJ2-3
CDR3aa: ASSPNTPGQGSSDTQY

v_gene: TRBV12-3/TRBV12-4
j_gene: TRBJ1-1
CDR3aa: ASSLKVNTEAF

v_gene: TRBV12-3/TRBV12-4
j_gene: TRBJ1-1
CDR3aa: ASSSQTGASTEAF

v_gene: TRBV20-1
j_gene: TRBJ2-5
CDR3aa: SATTLGTGWETQY

v_gene: TRBV15
j_gene: TRBJ1-2
CDR3aa: ATSRAGQGNYGYT

v_gene: TRBV21-1
j_gene: TRBJ2-5
CDR3aa: ASSRAGGFQETQY

v_gene: TRBV7-2
j_gene: TRBJ1-1
CDR3aa: ASSLATGSSTEAF

v_gene: TRBV30
j_gene: TRBJ1-1
CDR3aa: AWSKLTGLMNTEAF

v_gene: TRBV27
j_gene: TRBJ1-1
CDR3aa: ASSLRGTEAF

v_gene: TRBV20-1
j_gene: TRBJ2-3
CDR3aa: SGPRESTDTQY

v_gene: TRBV12-3/TRBV12-4
j_gene: TRBJ1-5
CDR3aa: ASTQGHQPQH

v_gene: TRBV24-1
j_gene: TRBJ1-2
CDR3aa: ATSEGDRRTGSGYT

v_gene: TRBV11-2
j_gene: TRBJ2-7
CDR3aa: ASSLGRQASGY

v_gene: TRBV12-3/TRBV12-4
j_gene: TRBJ2-1
CDR3aa: ASSLQGVGDEQF

v_gene: TRBV7-8
j_gene: TRBJ2-3
CDR3aa: ASSLIRANTQY

v_gene: TRBV23-1
j_gene: TRBJ1-5
CDR3aa: ASSQCDRGTLGQPQH

v_gene: TRBV20-1
j_gene: TRBJ2-1
CDR3aa: SAAKTTGYNEQF

v_gene: TRBV7-6
j_gene: TRBJ1-1
CDR3aa: ASSTGQGVNTEAF

v_gene: TRBV20-1
j_gene: TRBJ2-3
CDR3aa: SARLWDSTDTQY